The 13 T cell receptor beta chains below were found in one sample sequenced in a study of T cells in Graves' hyperthyroidism and ophthalmopathy (dated 2019 in TCRdb). Receptors were amplified or captured by multiplex PCR. Reads for this sample came from an Illumina HiSeq 2000. Amplification of TCR beta CDR3 regions was carried out from RNA transcripts. A first-round RT-PCR of the TCR CDR3 used the HTBI primer set with the Qiagen OneStep RT-PCR kit. The public reads were reprocessed in TCRdb via fastp at Q25 and MiXCR, keeping in-frame beta chains. Rows matching on CDR3 protein sequence are summarized as one entry with the most common DNA and genes. The sample table contains about 360,000 distinct CDR3 sequences; only one count was recorded for 15% to 18% of them. Around 30% of the sample lies in the top ten. Input material: blood. All receptors come from a woman younger than 30 with Graves' hyperthyroidism that later progressed to Graves' ophthalmopathy.

V and J are TRBV6-2 or TRBV6-3 and TRBJ2-2; D gene ambiguous. The CDR3 sequence is 15 residues long. Between the trimmed V and J ends, which lost 0 bases and 5 bases, there was a span of 10 bases. From germline, CDR1 is MNHEY and CDR2 SVGEGT. The CDR3 loop is CASSYSSPPTGELFF. The CDR3 DNA reads TGTGCCAGCAGTTACTCGAGTCCTCCTACCGGGGAGCTGTTTTTT.

This clonotype was found many times. J is TRBJ1-1 and V is TRBV14; the D gene is possibly TRBD1 (6 bases). The CDR3 is made up of 16 amino acids. Between the trimmed V and J ends, which lost 4 bases and 4 bases, there was a span of 19 bases. Germline CDR1 is SGHDN and CDR2 is FVKESK. Written as DNA, the CDR3 is TGTGCCAGCAGCCTCCTTGGGGGGCCAGGGAGCACTGAAGCTTTCTTT. Protein sequence: CASSLLGGPGSTEAFF.

In the case of this clonotype: Possible read error: a much larger clone is one base away. The chain joins TRBV28 to TRBJ1-6; D remains ambiguous. The germline V gene encodes CDR1 MDHEN and CDR2 SYDVKM. CDR3 length: 16 amino acids. The CDR3 DNA follows: TGTGCCGGCAGCCGCGGACCGAGCTCCTATAATTCACCCCTCCACTTT. Translating gives CAGSRGPSSYNSPLHF.

This clonotype showed up many times. In DNA form, the CDR3 reads TGCAGTGCTAGGATACTAGCGGTGAAGCAAGAGACCCAGTACTTC. This translates into CSARILAVKQETQYF. J is TRBJ2-5 and V is TRBV20-1; 8 bases are a match to TRBD2. Germline V gives CDR1 DFQATT, CDR2 SNEGSKA (reference sequence). The CDR3 has 15 residues. Trimming cost V 3 bases and J 2 bases; bases outside gene matches: 8.

The chain employs TRBV20-1 and TRBJ1-5; 7 bases align to TRBD1. CDR1 and CDR2 (germline): DFQATT, SNEGSKA (reference sequence). This CDR3 comprises 12 residues. J gave up 4 bases and V 8 bases, and 5 bases lay outside the gene matches. The CDR3 is CSPTGTNQPQHF. CDR3 sequence (DNA): TGCAGTCCGACAGGGACAAATCAGCCCCAGCATTTT.

This clonotype has just a few counts. The V gene is TRBV28, the J gene TRBJ1-1; D ambiguous. This CDR3 comprises 14 residues. V was trimmed by 5 bases and J by 1 base, leaving 11 bases between them. Germline CDR1 MDHEN, CDR2 SYDVKM. CDR3 amino acids: CASSKMSGNTEAFF. The CDR3 DNA reads as TGTGCCAGCAGTAAGATGTCAGGGAACACTGAAGCTTTCTTT.

This clonotype was observed a handful of times. The gene calls are TRBV7-9 and TRBJ1-6; 7 bases agree with TRBD1. Germline CDR1 SEHNR, CDR2 FQNEAQ (reference sequence). After removal of 5 bases from V and 5 bases from J, the junction contained 6 bases not matched to a gene. This CDR3 has 15 residues. CDR3 in DNA: TGTGCCAGCAGCAGGGAGGGGACAGATAATTCACCCCTCCACTTT. Residues: CASSREGTDNSPLHF.

This clonotype came up a few times. CDR3 bases: TGTGCCAGCAGCTACAGGGGCTACACTGAAGCTTTCTTT. Translating gives CASSYRGYTEAFF. The J gene is TRBJ1-1, the V gene TRBV7-2; 7 nucleotides agree with TRBD1. J was trimmed by 3 bases and V by 4 bases; bases with no gene match: 2. CDR1 is SGHTA and CDR2 is FQGNSA in the germline V gene. The CDR3 has 13 residues.

J is TRBJ2-1 and V is TRBV12-5; 10 bases map to TRBD1. This CDR3 contains 16 residues. Trimming cost V 5 bases and J 9 bases; bases outside gene matches: 13. Germline V gives CDR1 LGHNT, CDR2 FRNRAP. CDR3 region: CASGPGDRGSFGEQFF. CDR3 sequence (DNA): TGTGCTAGTGGTCCAGGGGACAGGGGAAGTTTCGGTGAGCAGTTCTTC. The full variable domain, completed using reference TRBV12-5 and TRBJ2-1, is DARVTQTPRHKVTEMGQEVTMRCQPILGHNTVFWYRQTMMQGLELLAYFRNRAPLDDSGMPKDRFSAEMPDATLATLKIQPSEPRDSAVYFCASGPGDRGSFGEQFFGPGTRLTVL.

This clonotype was seen ten or more times. This chain links TRBV10-3 with TRBJ2-7; 7 nucleotides match TRBD2. Germline CDR1 is ENHRY and CDR2 is SYGVKD. The CDR3 is 14 residues long. Trimming took 11 bases from V and 2 from J; bases not matched to a gene: 12. The CDR3 region is CAGASGSGTYEQYF. In nucleotides, the CDR3 is TGTGCCGGGGCTAGCGGCTCAGGTACCTACGAGCAGTACTTC.

The sample holds a few counts of this clonotype. The chain carries TRBV27 and TRBJ1-1; perhaps TRBD1 as D (5 bases). Germline V gene lookup returns CDR1 MNHEY and CDR2 SMNVEV (reference sequence). The length of the CDR3 is 14 residues. Trimming took off 1 base at V and 6 bases at J, with 12 bases between the two ends. DNA for the CDR3: TGTGCCAGCAGTTTATTACGGCAGGGCCCTGAAGCTTTCTTT. Its translation is CASSLLRQGPEAFF.

This clonotype appeared many times. The genes are TRBV7-3 and TRBJ2-1, with a weak D call TRBD1 (6 bases). CDR1 and CDR2 (germline): SGHTA, FQGTGA. This CDR3 contains 16 residues. Trimming cost V 2 bases and J 6 bases, with 17 bases left between them. CDR3 coding DNA: TGTGCCAGCAGCTTAGTCGGTGGCAGGGGCGTCAATGAGCAGTTCTTC. Amino acids: CASSLVGGRGVNEQFF.

This clonotype came up a few times. The V gene is TRBV6-1, the J gene TRBJ2-7; TRBD2 matches at 9 bases. V lost 5 bases to trimming and J lost 1 base; unmatched junction nucleotides: 6. Germline V gives CDR1 MNHNS, CDR2 SASEGT. The length of the CDR3 is 15 residues. This CDR3 is CASSHRGLASYEQYF. The CDR3 DNA is TGTGCCAGCAGTCATCGGGGACTAGCATCCTACGAGCAGTACTTC.